These 15 T cell receptor beta chains came from one sample sequenced in a study of blood T cell repertoires in COVID-19. Data came from immunoSEQ multiplex PCR; TCRdb stores just in-frame clones and leaves some out. The repertoire holds about 420,000 clones, with 85% to 90% as singletons. Sample: peripheral blood. The receptors stem from a man between 18 and 29 years old with COVID-19, enrolled during active disease.

V is TRBV11-2 and J is TRBJ2-1; D is perhaps TRBD2 (8 bases). This CDR3 is 15 amino acids long. Per the germline V gene, CDR1 is SGHAT and CDR2 is FQNNGV. V lost 3 bases and J 9 bases, leaving 18 bases between the germline ends. DNA of the CDR3: TGTGCCAGCAGCTTCATGGCGGGGGGACAGCTTGAGCAGTTCTTC. This codes for CASSFMAGGQLEQFF.

J is TRBJ1-2 and V is TRBV19, with 9 bases aligning to TRBD1. The CDR3 spans 11 residues. CDR1 is LNHDA, CDR2 SQIVND, per germline (reference sequence). V lost 4 bases and J lost 12; bases outside the gene matches: 3. The CDR3 is CASSTGQGNTF. CDR3 coding DNA: TGTGCCAGTAGTACCGGACAGGGGAACACCTTC.

This CDR3 reads CASSVVGTGANYGYTF. CDR3 nucleotides: TGTGCCAGCAGCGTAGTCGGGACAGGGGCCAACTATGGCTACACCTTC. V and J are TRBV9 and TRBJ1-2; 10 bases match TRBD1. Germline CDR1 and CDR2: SGDLS and YYNGEE. The CDR3 is made up of 16 amino acids. J lost 2 bases, V lost 0 bases, and 4 bases had no gene match.

This rearrangement joins TRBV2 to TRBJ2-5; no clear D. Between the trimmed V and J ends, which lost 4 bases and 5 bases, there was a span of 5 bases. The germline V gene encodes CDR1 SNHLY and CDR2 FYNNEI. This CDR3 has 11 residues. CDR3 nucleotides: TGTGCCAGCAGTGTTTCGGAGACCCAGTACTTC. Translation gives CASSVSETQYF.

This chain links TRBV7-6 with TRBJ2-3, with a tentative D call TRBD2 (7 bases). V lost 2 bases to trimming and J lost 0 bases, with 24 bases between them. This CDR3 is 20 amino acids long. The germline V gene has CDR1 SGHVS and CDR2 FNYEAQ. CDR3 loop: CASSLSRWAGALGSTDTQYF. In DNA form, the CDR3 reads TGTGCCAGCAGCTTATCCCGGTGGGCGGGGGCCCTGGGTAGCACAGATACGCAGTATTTT.

The rearrangement joins TRBV24-1 to TRBJ1-2; D unclear. The CDR3 contains 12 residues. V gave up 3 bases and J gave up 6 bases, with 7 bases separating them. Per germline, CDR1 KGHDR and CDR2 SFDVKD. CDR3: CATSDEGNGYTF. CDR3 nucleotides: TGTGCCACCAGTGATGAGGGAAATGGCTACACCTTC.

The J gene is TRBJ2-1, the V gene TRBV11-1; 9 bases fit TRBD1. The CDR3 consists of 16 residues. V lost 1 base, J lost 7 bases, and 8 bases stayed unmatched. Germline CDR1 and CDR2: SGHAT and FQDESV (reference sequence). CDR3 in DNA: TGTGCCAGCAGCTTAGAGCGGACAGGGGTCACTAATGAGCAGTTCTTC. Protein product: CASSLERTGVTNEQFF. Full variable domain (outside the CDR3, taken from reference TRBV11-1 and TRBJ2-1): EAEVAQSPRYKITEKSQAVAFWCDPISGHATLYWYRQILGQGPELLVQFQDESVVDDSQLPKDRFSAERLKGVDSTLKIQPAELGDSAMYLCASSLERTGVTNEQFFGPGTRLTVL.

V is TRBV7-6 and J is TRBJ1-3, with D unclear. The germline V and J ends were trimmed by 1 base and 4 bases, with 11 bases remaining between them. The CDR3 consists of 15 residues. The germline CDR1 and CDR2 sequences are SGHVS and FNYEAQ. In nucleotides, the CDR3 is TGTGCCAGCAGCTTAGGACTTCGATCGGGAAACACCATATATTTT. As protein: CASSLGLRSGNTIYF.

This chain uses TRBV2 with TRBJ1-2, with 7 positions matching TRBD1. CDR1 and CDR2 from the germline V gene are SNHLY and FYNNEI. CDR3 size: 15 residues. Trimming cost V 7 bases and J 0 bases; bases outside gene matches: 8. CDR3 sequence (DNA): TGTGCCAGCATCACATCGAGGGGGCCTAACTATGGCTACACCTTC. Translating gives CASITSRGPNYGYTF.

V gene TRBV2 combines with J gene TRBJ2-7; 11 positions agree with TRBD2. The ends lost 4 bases at V and 6 bases at J; junction bases unmatched: 11. From germline, CDR1 is SNHLY and CDR2 FYNNEI. The CDR3 sequence is 16 residues long. CDR3: CASSGLAGGSAAEQYF. The DNA for the CDR3 is TGTGCCAGCAGTGGCCTAGCGGGGGGTTCAGCCGCCGAGCAGTACTTC.

This chain joins TRBV7-8 and TRBJ2-1; D is uncertain. V lost 1 base and J lost 8, with 9 bases in between. The germline V gene has CDR1 SGHVS and CDR2 FQNEAQ. The CDR3 is 13 amino acids. Here the CDR3 DNA reads TGTGCCAGCAGCTTAGTGCTGCTAGATGAGCAGTTCTTC. It specifies CASSLVLLDEQFF.

To note about this clone: A read error may account for a junction end that differs from germline. The chain has TRBV4-1 and TRBJ2-7; 7 bases match TRBD1. The CDR3 has 12 amino acids. Germline assignment: CDR1 MGHRA and CDR2 YSYEKL. The CDR3 loop reads CASSQGTGYPSF. The CDR3 nucleotides read TGCGCCAGCAGCCAAGGGACAGGCTACCCCTCCTTC.

There are a few counts of this clone. The rearrangement uses TRBV27 and TRBJ2-7; 9 bases agree with TRBD1. Germline V gene data show CDR1 as MNHEY and CDR2 as SMNVEV (reference sequence). With 7 bases clipped from V and 2 bases from J, the junction kept 3 bases outside the gene matches. This CDR3 region has 13 residues. The CDR3 bases are TGTGCCAGCACGGGGACAGGGACCTACGAGCAGTACTTC. The encoded protein is CASTGTGTYEQYF.

The sample holds one count of this clone. The rearrangement links TRBV19 to TRBJ2-3; the D is unclear. Between the trimmed V and J ends, which lost 4 bases and 2 bases, there was a span of 19 bases. Germline CDR1 and CDR2: LNHDA and SQIVND (reference sequence). This CDR3 is 17 amino acids long. CDR3 in DNA: TGTGCCAGTAGTACGCCGCAGGCTATAACTTCCACAGATACGCAGTATTTT. Translating gives CASSTPQAITSTDTQYF.

The chain carries TRBV5-4 and TRBJ2-5; TRBD2 aligns across 10 bases. CDR1 SGHNT and CDR2 YYREEE come from the germline V gene (reference sequence). The trim removed 0 bases at V and 5 bases at J, leaving 4 bases unmatched. CDR3 length: 15 residues. For the CDR3, the DNA is TGTGCCAGCAGCTTGGCTAGCGGGAGTTGGGAGACCCAGTACTTC. Translation gives CASSLASGSWETQYF.